This record looks at one T cell receptor beta chain sequence and its context. Its antigen remains unidentified. The CDR3 extends over 16 amino acids. V was trimmed by 6 bases and J by 1 base, leaving 16 bases between them. CDR1 is MNHNY, CDR2 SVGAGI, per germline (reference sequence). This specimen belongs to a study of shared clonotypes between healthy human individuals. Whole-study results and caveats: A reduction in generation probabilities was seen for non-shared clonotypes relative to those shared by all four donors.

CD4+ cell separation produced CD45RA+ naive and CD45RA-negative memory subsets. Sequenced by immunoSEQ multiplex PCR; TCRdb stores in-frame clones only, minus some. The table records hundreds of thousands of clones, about 96% of them present only once. The receptor comes from a woman in her thirties in good health. The rearrangement uses TRBV6-6 and TRBJ1-5; D is uncertain. Sample: naive CD4+ T cells sorted from blood. Subset here: CD45RA+ positively selected. For the CDR3, the DNA is TGTGCCAGCAGATTACACGAGGGTCAGAGCAATCAGCCCCAGCATTTT. Amino acid sequence: CASRLHEGQSNQPQHF.